Listed below are T cell receptor beta chains from one sample, sequenced in a study of cytomegalovirus exposure and HLA in healthy donors. Generated by immunoSEQ multiplex PCR, the TCRdb table keeps only in-frame clones and is missing some. The table includes hundreds of thousands of clones, around 88% detected once. Sequenced material: PBMCs. The receptors here all came from a woman younger than 45 in good health and CMV-seropositive. CDR3s include the opening cysteine and the closing phenylalanine or tryptophan. A D gene is named only where the DNA matches it firmly. Where a row states a size, it is once, few, many or the class of an expanded clone; other rows omit it.

j_call v_call d_call clone_size cdr3_nt cdr3_aa
TRBJ2-1 TRBV18 . . TGTGCCAGCTCACCACGGGTTGCGGATGAGCAGTTCTTC CASSPRVADEQFF
TRBJ1-2 TRBV27 . few TGTGCCAGCAGTCCCTCCTTGGGGCACGCTAACTATGGCTACACCTTC CASSPSLGHANYGYTF
TRBJ1-2 TRBV5-1 . . TGCGCCAGCAGCTTGAGTACAGGTGACTCCAGGGTCTACACCTTC CASSLSTGDSRVYTF
TRBJ2-2 TRBV7-6 . . TGTGCCAGCAGCACCACGCCTCAGGAACGGTACACCGGGGAGCTGTTTTTT CASSTTPQERYTGELFF
TRBJ2-5 TRBV19 TRBD1 once TGTGCCAGTAGTATAGGTAGGGGGCAGAAGACCCAGTACTTC CASSIGRGQKTQYF
TRBJ1-2 TRBV28 TRBD1 . TGTGCCAGCAGACCCGGAGGGGGCGTCGAGGGCTACACCTTC CASRPGGGVEGYTF
TRBJ1-2 TRBV27 TRBD1 . TGTGCCAGCAGCGGCGGGACAGGGGATGGCTACACCTTC CASSGGTGDGYTF
TRBJ1-5 TRBV19 TRBD1 . TGTGCCAGTAACCTCATTGCGACAGGGGGCGATGGTCAGCCCCAGCATTTT CASNLIATGGDGQPQHF
TRBJ2-1 TRBV10-3 TRBD1 . TGTGCCATCAGTGACGAAGGGGGCTTTATTAGGAATGAGCAGTTCTTC CAISDEGGFIRNEQFF
TRBJ2-3 TRBV27 . . TGTGCCAGCAGTTCCCTCACAGGGCCCGATACGCAGTATTTT CASSSLTGPDTQYF
TRBJ2-1 TRBV30 TRBD2 . TGTGCCTGGAGGGGGTTAGCGGGAGGCAAATACAATGAGCAGTTCTTC CAWRGLAGGKYNEQFF
TRBJ2-7 TRBV5-8 . once TGTGCAGGCAGGGCCAGGGCCTCCTACGAGCAGTACTTC CAGRARASYEQYF
TRBJ1-2 TRBV5-1 . . TGCGCCAGCAGCTTGAATGCAGGGACTAACTATGGCTACACCTTC CASSLNAGTNYGYTF
TRBJ2-7 TRBV4-1 . . TGCGCCAGCAGCCTCTCGACAGTCCTGCCGCCCTACGAGCAGTACTTC CASSLSTVLPPYEQYF
TRBJ1-4 TRBV30 . . TGTGCCTGGAGCGGGTGGGAAAAACTGTTTTTT CAWSGWEKLFF
TRBJ2-7 TRBV5-1 TRBD2 . TGCGCCAGCAGCCTCCTACCGACTAGCGGCGCCTCGGATCGGGAGCAGTACTTC CASSLLPTSGASDREQYF
TRBJ1-5 TRBV5-1 TRBD1 . TGCGCCAGCAGCTTACAGGGGGCGGATCAGCCCCAGCATTTT CASSLQGADQPQHF
TRBJ1-1 TRBV30 . . TGTGCCTGGAGGAAAGGGGATTACACTGAAGCTTTCTTT CAWRKGDYTEAFF
TRBJ1-1 TRBV14 . . TGTGCCAGCAGCCAACACAGGGTCTGGAACACTGAAGCTTTCTTT CASSQHRVWNTEAFF
TRBJ2-2 TRBV19 TRBD1 . TGTGCCAGTAGTAGGACAGGGAACACCGGGGAGCTGTTTTTT CASSRTGNTGELFF
TRBJ2-7 TRBV2 . . TGTGCCAGCACCCCCAAGCCCTACGAGCAGTACTTC CASTPKPYEQYF
TRBJ2-7 TRBV7-3 TRBD1 . TGTGCCAGCAGCTTAGAGACAGGGGGATCCTACGAGCAGTACTTC CASSLETGGSYEQYF
TRBJ2-3 TRBV4-2 . . TGTGCCAGCAGCCAAGATCGCTCCGGGGGTTGGGAGGCTACGCAGTATTTT CASSQDRSGGWEATQYF